A single T cell receptor beta chain is shown here with its context. Its antigen is currently unknown. This sample is part of a study of T cell responses to AZD1222 COVID-19 vaccine. Study context: Analysis merged second doses at about 4 or about 12 weeks. General study findings and limits: The span of vaccine-associated CD4 TCRs extended across spike, with dominance at 160-218 and 743-854. Repertoire sampling was restricted to post-peak T cell response timepoints. The study identified only a handful of AZD1222 recipients as seropositive at baseline.

CDR1 and CDR2 (germline): SGHRS, YFSETQ. The CDR3 is 16 amino acids. The ends lost 0 bases at V and 3 bases at J; junction bases unmatched: 9. Data came from immunoSEQ multiplex PCR; TCRdb stores just in-frame clones and leaves some out. The sample yields about 30,000 clones, more than 85% seen once. The material sequenced was peripheral blood, taken on day 0 of AZD1222 vaccination. This receptor was obtained from an adult in good health. V and J are TRBV5-1 and TRBJ2-7; 7 nucleotides match TRBD1. The CDR3 here is CASSLEGQQSYYEQYF. The CDR3, as DNA: TGCGCCAGCAGCTTGGAGGGACAGCAGTCTTACTACGAGCAGTACTTC.